The TCR beta chain described here comes from a study of PD-1 blockade in classical Hodgkin lymphoma (dated by TCRdb to between 2020 and 2021). For context, the study as a whole: Nivolumab dosing was 3 mg/kg intravenously every 2 weeks, continuing until either disease progression or unacceptable toxicity. To define a peripheral blood immune signature of response to PD-1 blockade in classical Hodgkin lymphoma, the study combined TCR beta sequencing with CyTOF.

V lost 0 bases and J lost 1 base; the stretch between them is 10 bases long. The CDR3, cysteine through phenylalanine, is 15 amino acids long. The only DNA kept is the CDR3, 45 bases in frame from the first base. The germline V gene encodes CDR1 LNHNV and CDR2 YYDKDF (reference sequence). The meaning of the sample's time point label: cycle 2 day 1 (C2D1) of nivolumab. Relapse after autologous stem cell transplantation had occurred in all trial patients, and cohorts A, B and C were distinguished by prior brentuximab vedotin exposure. A total of under 70 patients with relapsed/refractory classical Hodgkin lymphoma made up the trial cohort, and each patient's best overall response was complete response, partial response or progressive disease. Single-agent nivolumab was administered to trial patients in the multi-cohort phase II CheckMate 205 trial. Best overall response was determined by an independent review committee according to the 2007 International Working Group response criteria. Trial PBMCs were collected just before the start of nivolumab (C1D1) and during therapy at cycle 2 day 1 and cycle 4 day 1. Peripheral blood was collected in 8 mL Vacutainer Cell Preparation Tubes, from which PBMCs were isolated by centrifugation and then cryopreserved.

Genomic DNA was extracted with the Qiagen DNeasy kit from unsorted PBMCs and from negatively selected CD4+ and CD8+ fractions. Using primers that anneal to V and J segments, immunoSEQ multiplex PCR amplified the TCR beta CDR3 regions. A synthetic immune receptor repertoire was used to minimize amplification bias, and any remaining bias was removed computationally after sequencing. Turning to the authors' computational methods: Repertoire diversity was quantified as the Shannon entropy index using custom Python scripts. The unsorted, CD4+ and CD8+ repertoires were each analyzed separately, with the exception of combined analyses, where CD4+ and CD8+ sequences were merged in silico. A clone counted as expanded when the clone's frequency after treatment rose at least 2-fold relative to C1D1, and clones undetected at baseline were given a pseudocount of 0.5. Singleton clones were defined as clones with 0 or 1 copy at C1D1, and non-singleton clones were defined as clones with 2 or more copies. Clones expanded in unsorted samples were labelled as CD4+, CD8+ or unknown by matching protein sequences in sorted samples from the same patient. Wilcoxon tests on paired samples were used to test changes in diversity from C1D1 to C4D1. Sourced from immuneACCESS, this table was stored by TCRdb with only in-frame sequences that have V and J called. A share of the clones is absent; for the studies checked, an unresolved V gene accounts for under half, and the remainder has no known explanation. D and trimming were read from the DNA, whereas the V and J calls and clone size are those reported in that table. This sample holds some 41,000 clones; 86% were observed only once. More than 5.5% of the sample is taken by the ten largest.

Points on this clone: No cognate antigen has been identified for it. There are no base qualities to consult, and no much larger clone falls within one base.

The paper as a whole reports these results and caveats: Patients starting nivolumab less than 1 year after ASCT had lower diversity and were excluded from later analyses to avoid confounding by immune reconstitution. Baseline TCR diversity was reported as lower in newly diagnosed patients than in healthy donors, and lower still in relapsed/refractory patients. The study was restricted to a single clinical trial cohort, and the causes of repertoire differences, possibly disease activity or prior therapy, were left undefined. CD4+ but not CD8+ TCR diversity rose significantly by C4D1 (p=0.0027 vs p=0.16), most apparent in complete responders (p=0.02). Among trial patients, those achieving complete response had baseline diversity similar to that of newly diagnosed patients, while diversity was significantly lower in partial responders and progressors.

This sequence was found in a human donor with classical Hodgkin lymphoma. The starting material was peripheral blood mononuclear cells (PBMCs), obtained before the second cycle of nivolumab. The receptor chain draws on TRBV15 and TRBJ2-7; there is no confident call for the D gene. In nucleotide form, the sequence is TGTGCCACCAGCAGAGACCCAAGTACTTCCTACGAGCAGTACTTC. Translated, it reads CATSRDPSTSYEQYF.